This TCR beta chain was recovered during a study of T cell repertoires in cytomegalovirus infection. TCRdb reprocessed the reads via MiXCR and lists one record per CDR3 protein. The repertoire holds some 920,000 distinct CDR3 sequences, with around 31% as singletons. This clonotype was observed at least ten times. Its antigen is undetermined. This CDR3 spans 13 amino acids. Germline trimming cut 5 bases from V and 5 bases from J; bases unmatched to any gene: 3. The rearrangement links TRBV12-3 or TRBV12-4 to TRBJ1-1; 9 bases map to TRBD1. This TCR came from a human donor in good health (CMV status not recorded). Some clones in this sample may be carry-over from other donors' samples. Specimen: cultured CD8+ T cells from PBMCs, collected from culture after CMV antigen stimulation. This CDR3 is CASSDRGGTEAFF. The DNA for the CDR3 is TGTGCCAGCAGTGACAGGGGGGGGACTGAAGCTTTCTTT.